Each of the 25 T cell receptor beta chains below was sequenced from the same sample in a study of blood T cells in healthy people across ages. For the second PCR, which ran for 7 to 11 cycles, a sample-barcoded 5' primer and a J-beta primer mix were used. TCRdb reanalysed the 5' RACE reads using MiXCR and keeps one entry per CDR3 protein. The sample yields 1.5 million to 2 million distinct CDR3 sequences, 49% seen once. Sample: blood. The source is a woman aged 40 to 55 in good health.

This clonotype was observed a handful of times. The V call is TRBV4-3, the J call TRBJ2-2; D is unresolved. Germline V gene sequence: CDR1 LGHNA, CDR2 YSLEER. Trimming took off 1 base at V and 7 bases at J, with 13 bases between the two ends. The CDR3 spans 15 residues. CDR3 nucleotide sequence: TGCGCCAGCAGCCAAGGAAGGTTCTTGGTCGGGGAGCTGTTTTTT. It translates to CASSQGRFLVGELFF.

This chain connects TRBV7-2 to TRBJ2-7; perhaps TRBD2 as D (6 bases). This CDR3 is 15 amino acids long. The germline V gene has CDR1 SGHTA and CDR2 FQGNSA. Trimming removed 6 bases from V and 5 bases from J, with 20 bases in between. As DNA, the CDR3 is TGTGCCAGCAGTGTGTTAGGGTCGGGAGTCCACGAGCAGTACTTC. Translated: CASSVLGSGVHEQYF.

The chain joins TRBV27 to TRBJ1-2, with D uncertain. This CDR3 spans 16 amino acids. Looked up from germline, CDR1 is MNHEY and CDR2 is SMNVEV (reference sequence). V lost 7 bases and J lost 0, with 18 bases in between. CDR3 coding DNA: TGTGCCAGCAAGGGAGGCGGACCGGAAGCTAACTATGGCTACACCTTC. This sequence encodes CASKGGGPEANYGYTF.

Comment on this clonotype: This may stem from a read error, because a much larger clone lies one nucleotide away. The gene calls are TRBV5-1 and TRBJ2-5; D may correspond to TRBD1 or TRBD2 (7 bases each). CDR1 is SGHRS, CDR2 YFSETQ, per germline. The CDR3 runs 14 residues. Trimming left V 7 bases short and J 7 bases short, with 20 bases between. In DNA, the CDR3 is TGCGCCAGCCAAACAGGGGCCCGCGGGGGGACCCAGTACTTC. It yields the protein CASQTGARGGTQYF.

The chain employs TRBV27 and TRBJ2-1, with D tentatively TRBD1 or TRBD2 (5 bases each). The V end lost 10 bases, the J end lost 10 bases, and 14 bases lay between the germline ends. The CDR3 totals 11 residues. The germline V gene has CDR1 MNHEY and CDR2 SMNVEV (reference sequence). The CDR3 loop is CATLRGGEQFF. The CDR3 DNA reads TGTGCCACACTCCGGGGCGGAGAGCAGTTCTTC.

This clonotype was seen a handful of times. This CDR3 reads CASSLKRRHHEQYF. In nucleotides, the CDR3 is TGTGCCAGCAGCCTAAAAAGGAGACATCACGAGCAGTACTTC. The V gene is TRBV14, the J gene TRBJ2-7; D is undetermined. Trimming took 4 bases from V and 5 from J, leaving 15 bases between them. Per the germline V gene, CDR1 is SGHDN and CDR2 is FVKESK. This CDR3 comprises 14 residues.

This clonotype came up once. The gene calls are TRBV5-1 and TRBJ2-2, with D possibly matching TRBD1 (5 bases). In germline, CDR1 is SGHRS, CDR2 YFSETQ. The CDR3 is made up of 16 amino acids. V lost 0 bases and J lost 0, with 9 bases in between. Written as DNA, the CDR3 is TGCGCCAGCAGCTTGGTCCCAGGGACGAACACCGGGGAGCTGTTTTTT. Translated: CASSLVPGTNTGELFF.

This chain links TRBV7-2 with TRBJ2-1; 10 positions agree with TRBD2. This CDR3 has 15 residues. Germline trimming cut 5 bases from V and 6 bases from J; bases unmatched to any gene: 7. The germline CDR1 and CDR2 sequences are SGHTA and FQGNSA. This chain's CDR3 is CASSKASGGTNEQFF. In DNA form, the CDR3 reads TGTGCCAGCAGCAAGGCTAGCGGGGGAACCAATGAGCAGTTCTTC.

This chain uses TRBV4-2 with TRBJ2-5; no definite D call. The CDR3 sequence is 13 residues long. Germline CDR1 LGHNA, CDR2 YNFKEQ. The V end was cut by 4 bases, the J end by 3 bases, with 9 bases between. DNA of the CDR3: TGTGCCAGCAGCCGAACTGACGAAGAGACCCAGTACTTC. Its protein is CASSRTDEETQYF.

The rearrangement links TRBV7-9 to TRBJ1-2; TRBD1 might be the D (5 bases). V shed 0 bases and J shed 9 bases, with 14 bases lying between them. Germline loops: CDR1 SEHNR, CDR2 FQNEAQ (reference sequence). There are 14 residues in the CDR3. CDR3 coding DNA: TGTGCCAGCAGCTTAGCTGGGGCCCCTCCTCGCTACACCTTC. Its translation: CASSLAGAPPRYTF.

The gene calls are TRBV6-5 and TRBJ1-1, with no clear D. Germline CDR1 reads MNHEY; CDR2 reads SVGAGI. Trimming cost V 5 bases and J 4 bases, with 11 bases left between them. The CDR3 totals 13 residues. The CDR3: CASSPRARTEAFF. CDR3 in DNA: TGTGCCAGCAGTCCCCGGGCTCGCACTGAAGCTTTCTTT.

The chain uses TRBV2 and TRBJ2-7, with D perhaps TRBD2 (7 bases). Gene TRBJ2-5 matches the end of the DNA better, so the J call may be wrong. In germline, CDR1 is SNHLY, CDR2 FYNNEI. There are 14 residues in the CDR3. CDR3 sequence reads: CASKRDNSRETQYF. The CDR3 DNA reads as TGTGCCAGCAAGCGGGACAACTCGCGAGAGACCCAGTACTTC.

This chain links TRBV7-2 with TRBJ2-3; 8 positions match TRBD1. TRBJ1-5 matches the DNA end more closely, so the J call is doubtful. There are 14 residues in the CDR3. The V gene's germline CDR1 is SGHTA and CDR2 FQGNSA. The CDR3 nucleotides are TGTGCCAGCAGCCGATCAGGGGGCAGCCAGCCCCAGCATTTT. Protein: CASSRSGGSQPQHF.

This chain joins TRBV29-1 and TRBJ2-1; D is perhaps TRBD2 (6 bases). This CDR3 is built from 13 residues. Trimming stripped 7 bases from V and 7 bases from J, with 17 bases between. Germline loops: CDR1 SQVTM, CDR2 ANQGSEA. As DNA, the CDR3 is TGCAGCGCTGAGGAGGGATGGGGGAATGAGCAGTTCTTC. Translation: CSAEEGWGNEQFF.

The gene calls are TRBV7-2 and TRBJ2-5; TRBD2 might be the D (6 bases). Germline-derived CDR1 and CDR2 are SGHTA and FQGNSA. Trimming shortened V by 0 bases and J by 5 bases, and 13 bases separated the two germline ends. The CDR3 covers 15 residues. Here the CDR3 DNA reads TGTGCCAGCAGCTTAGCCACGGGGGAGTCGGAGACCCAGTACTTC. The encoded protein is CASSLATGESETQYF.

The chain combines TRBV28 with TRBJ2-5, with a possible D match to TRBD1 (7 bases). Trimming left V 5 bases short and J 4 bases short, with 17 bases between. CDR1 MDHEN and CDR2 SYDVKM come from the germline V gene. The CDR3 consists of 15 residues. CDR3 nucleotides: TGTGCCAGCAGTGACAGGGAGGCAGGGGGAGAGACCCAGTACTTC. This codes for CASSDREAGGETQYF. The full variable domain, completed using reference TRBV28 and TRBJ2-5, is DVKVTQSSRYLVKRTGEKVFLECVQDMDHENMFWYRQDPGLGLRLIYFSYDVKMKEKGDIPEGYSVSREKKERFSLILESASTNQTSMYLCASSDREAGGETQYFGPGTRLLVL.

This clonotype was recorded a few times. V is TRBV7-2 and J is TRBJ2-7, with 8 bases fitting TRBD2. The V gene end was trimmed by 4 bases and the J gene end by 6 bases; junction bases not matched to a gene: 11. Germline CDR1 and CDR2: SGHTA and FQGNSA. The CDR3 totals 15 residues. CDR3 sequence: CASSSPRLAGLEQYF. The DNA for the CDR3 is TGTGCCAGCAGCTCCCCCCGGCTAGCGGGCCTCGAGCAGTACTTC.

The gene calls are TRBV7-2 and TRBJ2-1; 12 bases map to TRBD2. TRBJ2-7 matches the DNA end more closely, so the J call is doubtful. Germline V lookup: CDR1 SGHTA, CDR2 FQGNSA. CDR3 length: 17 residues. CDR3 sequence (DNA): TGTGCCAGCAGCTTACGGCCCGGGACTAGCGGGTACAATGAGCAGTACTTC. Translation: CASSLRPGTSGYNEQYF.

This rearrangement joins TRBV5-6 to TRBJ2-5; D call uncertain. Per germline, CDR1 SGHDT and CDR2 YYEEEE. Trimming left V 6 bases short and J 1 base short, with 10 bases between. The CDR3 runs to 13 residues. The CDR3 bases are TGTGCCAGCACCTTAACAGCCCAAGAGACCCAGTACTTC. It is translated as CASTLTAQETQYF.

This clonotype was counted a single time. This chain joins TRBV10-3 and TRBJ2-1, with 10 bases matching TRBD2. V lost 6 bases, J lost 0 bases, and 5 bases stayed unmatched. Germline V gene sequence: CDR1 ENHRY, CDR2 SYGVKD. The CDR3 sequence is 16 residues long. The CDR3 nucleotides read TGTGCCATCAGAAGGAGCGGGGGGGGCTCCTACAATGAGCAGTTCTTC. Protein: CAIRRSGGGSYNEQFF.

In its sample, this clonotype was seen once. The chain has TRBV5-1 and TRBJ2-7; the D gene is possibly TRBD2 (7 bases). Between the trimmed V and J ends, which lost 0 bases and 4 bases, there was a span of 11 bases. The germline gives CDR1 SGHRS, CDR2 YFSETQ. The CDR3 has 14 residues. The DNA of the CDR3 is TGCGCCAGCAGCTTGGGCGGGGGCGAGTACGAGCAGTACTTC. This translates into CASSLGGGEYEQYF.

The sample holds a few counts of this clonotype. The rearrangement uses TRBV4-3 and TRBJ1-4; TRBD1 is a possible D gene (5 bases). Per germline, CDR1 LGHNA and CDR2 YSLEER. The CDR3 runs 14 residues. V lost 8 bases, J lost 4 bases, and 14 bases lay in between. The DNA for the CDR3 is TGCGCCAGCGCCCAAGGGGCCCTTAATGAAAAACTGTTTTTT. This codes for CASAQGALNEKLFF.

The gene calls are TRBV7-2 and TRBJ2-3; D is unclear. In germline, CDR1 is SGHTA, CDR2 FQGNSA. V lost 5 bases and J 3 bases, leaving 9 bases between the germline ends. This CDR3 spans 13 amino acids. Here the CDR3 reads CASSGRLTDTQYF. CDR3 DNA: TGTGCCAGCAGCGGAAGATTAACAGATACGCAGTATTTT. The full variable domain, rest sourced from reference TRBV7-2 and TRBJ2-3, is GAGVSQSPSNKVTEKGKDVELRCDPISGHTALYWYRQSLGQGLEFLIYFQGNSAPDKSGLPSDRFSAERTGGSVSTLTIQRTQQEDSAVYLCASSGRLTDTQYFGPGTRLTVL.

V is TRBV20-1 and J is TRBJ2-1; no definite D call. Trimming shortened V by 8 bases and J by 0 bases, and 11 bases separated the two germline ends. This CDR3 has 13 residues. Germline V gives CDR1 DFQATT, CDR2 SNEGSKA (reference sequence). CDR3 region: CSRMGSSYNEQFF. The CDR3 nucleotides read TGCAGTCGGATGGGCAGCTCCTACAATGAGCAGTTCTTC.

This clonotype was seen a few times. The rearrangement links TRBV4-2 to TRBJ1-2; D perhaps matches TRBD1 (6 bases). The CDR3 length is 13 residues. Germline CDR1 and CDR2: LGHNA and YNFKEQ. Trimming took off 2 bases at V and 4 bases at J, with 8 bases between the two ends. In DNA, the CDR3 is TGTGCCAGCAGCCAAATACAGGGCTATGGCTACACCTTC. Translated, it gives CASSQIQGYGYTF.